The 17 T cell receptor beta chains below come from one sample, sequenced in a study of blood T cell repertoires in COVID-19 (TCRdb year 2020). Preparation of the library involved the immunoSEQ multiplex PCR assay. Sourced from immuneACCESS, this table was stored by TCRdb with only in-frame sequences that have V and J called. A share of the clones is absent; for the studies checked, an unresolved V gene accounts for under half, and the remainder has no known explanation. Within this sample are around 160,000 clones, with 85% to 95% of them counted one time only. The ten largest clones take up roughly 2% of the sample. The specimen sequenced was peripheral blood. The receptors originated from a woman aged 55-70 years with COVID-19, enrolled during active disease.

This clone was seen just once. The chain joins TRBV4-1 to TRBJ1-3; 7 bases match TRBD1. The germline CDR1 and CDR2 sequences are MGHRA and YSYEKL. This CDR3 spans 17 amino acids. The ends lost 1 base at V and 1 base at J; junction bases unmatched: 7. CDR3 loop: CASSQGDRAFSGNTIYF. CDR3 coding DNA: TGCGCCAGCAGCCAAGGTGACAGGGCTTTTTCTGGAAACACCATATATTTT.

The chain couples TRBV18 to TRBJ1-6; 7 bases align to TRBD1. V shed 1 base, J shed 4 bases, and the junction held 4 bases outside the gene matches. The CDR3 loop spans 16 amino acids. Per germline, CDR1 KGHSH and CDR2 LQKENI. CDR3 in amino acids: CASSPRRDSYNSPLHF. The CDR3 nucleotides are TGTGCCAGCTCACCACGGCGGGACAGTTATAATTCACCCCTCCACTTT.

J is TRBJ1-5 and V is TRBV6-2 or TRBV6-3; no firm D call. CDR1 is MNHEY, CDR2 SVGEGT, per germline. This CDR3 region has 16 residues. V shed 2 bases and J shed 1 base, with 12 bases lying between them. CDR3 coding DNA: TGTGCCAGCAGTTACGTATCCACGAGCAGCAATCAGCCCCAGCATTTT. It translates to CASSYVSTSSNQPQHF.

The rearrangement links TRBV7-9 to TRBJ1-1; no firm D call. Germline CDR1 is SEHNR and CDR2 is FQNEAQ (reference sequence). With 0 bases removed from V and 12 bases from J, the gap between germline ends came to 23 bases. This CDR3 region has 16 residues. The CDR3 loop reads CASSLAMFEGEEITFF. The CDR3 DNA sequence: TGTGCCAGCAGCTTAGCAATGTTTGAGGGTGAGGAAATTACTTTCTTT.

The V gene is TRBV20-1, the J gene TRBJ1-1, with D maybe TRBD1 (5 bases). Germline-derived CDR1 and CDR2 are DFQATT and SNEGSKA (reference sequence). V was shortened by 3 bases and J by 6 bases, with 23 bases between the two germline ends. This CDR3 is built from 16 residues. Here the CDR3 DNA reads TGCAGTGCTAGTACCTTCGGGGAGGGTGGGGACTCTGAAGCTTTCTTT. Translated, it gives CSASTFGEGGDSEAFF.

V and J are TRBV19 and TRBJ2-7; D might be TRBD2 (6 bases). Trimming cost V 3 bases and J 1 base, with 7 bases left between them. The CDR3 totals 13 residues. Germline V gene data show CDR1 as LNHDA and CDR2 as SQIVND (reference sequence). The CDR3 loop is CASSMTSSYEQYF. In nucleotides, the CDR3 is TGTGCCAGTAGTATGACTAGTTCCTACGAGCAGTACTTC.

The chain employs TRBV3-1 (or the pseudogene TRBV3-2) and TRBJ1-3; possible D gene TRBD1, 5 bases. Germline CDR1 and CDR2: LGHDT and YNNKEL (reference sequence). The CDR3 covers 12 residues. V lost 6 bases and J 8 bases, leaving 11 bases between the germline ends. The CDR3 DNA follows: TGTGCCAGCAGTCGCACAGGTTACACCATATATTTT. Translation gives CASSRTGYTIYF.

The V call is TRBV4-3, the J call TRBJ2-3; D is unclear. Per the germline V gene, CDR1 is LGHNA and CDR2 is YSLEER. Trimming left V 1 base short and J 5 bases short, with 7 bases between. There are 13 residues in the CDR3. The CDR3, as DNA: TGCGCCAGCAGCCAAGGAGTTGGAGATACGCAGTATTTT. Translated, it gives CASSQGVGDTQYF.

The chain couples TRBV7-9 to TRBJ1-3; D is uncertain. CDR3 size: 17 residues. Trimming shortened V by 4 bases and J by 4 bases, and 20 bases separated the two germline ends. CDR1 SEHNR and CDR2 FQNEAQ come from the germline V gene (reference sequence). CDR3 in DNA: TGTGCCAGCAGCTCCGGAACCATGGCGAGGTCCGGAAACACCATATATTTT. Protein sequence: CASSSGTMARSGNTIYF.

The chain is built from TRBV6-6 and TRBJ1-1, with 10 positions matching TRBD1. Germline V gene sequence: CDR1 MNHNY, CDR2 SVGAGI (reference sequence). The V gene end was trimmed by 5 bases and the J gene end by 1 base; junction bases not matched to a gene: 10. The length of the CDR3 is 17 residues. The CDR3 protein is CASSLGQGVTRNTEAFF. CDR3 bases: TGTGCCAGCAGTCTCGGACAGGGGGTGACAAGGAACACTGAAGCTTTCTTT.

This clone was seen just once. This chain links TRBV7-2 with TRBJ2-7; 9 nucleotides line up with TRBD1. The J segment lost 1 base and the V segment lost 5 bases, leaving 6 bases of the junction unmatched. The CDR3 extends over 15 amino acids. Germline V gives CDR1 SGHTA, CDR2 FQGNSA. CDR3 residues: CASSLTGTGSYEQYF. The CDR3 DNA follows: TGTGCCAGCAGCCTGACCGGGACAGGGTCCTACGAGCAGTACTTC.

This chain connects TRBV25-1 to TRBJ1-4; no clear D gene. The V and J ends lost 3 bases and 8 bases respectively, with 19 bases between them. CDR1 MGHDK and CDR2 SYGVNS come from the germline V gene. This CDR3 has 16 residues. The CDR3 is CASSEVGQVGHEKLFF. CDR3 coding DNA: TGTGCCAGCAGTGAGGTTGGGCAAGTAGGTCACGAAAAACTGTTTTTT. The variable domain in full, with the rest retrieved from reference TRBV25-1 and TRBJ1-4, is EADIYQTPRYLVIGTGKKITLECSQTMGHDKMYWYQQDPGMELHLIHYSYGVNSTEKGDLSSESTVSRIRTEHFPLTLESARPSHTSQYLCASSEVGQVGHEKLFFGSGTQLSVL.

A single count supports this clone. The CDR3 DNA is TGTGCCACCAGTGATTACAGGGGGAGCTCCTACGAGCAGTACTTC. Amino acid sequence: CATSDYRGSSYEQYF. The chain carries TRBV24-1 and TRBJ2-7; 8 nucleotides line up with TRBD1. This CDR3 region has 15 residues. CDR1 and CDR2 from the germline V gene are KGHDR and SFDVKD. After removal of 2 bases from V and 0 bases from J, the junction contained 2 bases not matched to a gene.

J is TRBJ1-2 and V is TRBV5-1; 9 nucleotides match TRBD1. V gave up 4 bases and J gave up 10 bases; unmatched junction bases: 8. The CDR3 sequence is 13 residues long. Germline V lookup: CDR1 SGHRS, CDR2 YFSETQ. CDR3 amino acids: CASSGSRDRDYTF. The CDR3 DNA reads TGCGCCAGCAGCGGATCCCGGGACAGGGACTACACCTTC.

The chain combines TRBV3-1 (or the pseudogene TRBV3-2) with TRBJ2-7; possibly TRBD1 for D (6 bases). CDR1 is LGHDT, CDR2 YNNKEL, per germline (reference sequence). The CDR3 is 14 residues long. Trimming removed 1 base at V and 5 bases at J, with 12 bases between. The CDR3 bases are TGTGCCAGCAGCCAAGGTGGGGGCTTGCACGAGCAGTACTTC. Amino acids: CASSQGGGLHEQYF.

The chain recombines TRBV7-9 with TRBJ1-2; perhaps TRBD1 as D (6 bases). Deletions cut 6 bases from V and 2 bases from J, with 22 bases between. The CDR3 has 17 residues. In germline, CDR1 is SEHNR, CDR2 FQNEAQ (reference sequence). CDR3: CASSSVGAAPLNYGYTF. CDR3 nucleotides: TGTGCCAGCAGTTCAGTGGGGGCCGCACCGCTAAACTATGGCTACACCTTC.

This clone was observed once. The DNA of the CDR3 is TGCGCCAGCAGCCTACCCGGGACAGGAATCGACGAGCAGTACTTC. As protein: CASSLPGTGIDEQYF. This chain joins TRBV5-1 and TRBJ2-7, with 8 nucleotides matching TRBD1. CDR3 size: 15 residues. CDR1 and CDR2 (germline): SGHRS, YFSETQ. Unmatched junction bases numbered 11, after V lost 4 bases and J lost 5 bases.